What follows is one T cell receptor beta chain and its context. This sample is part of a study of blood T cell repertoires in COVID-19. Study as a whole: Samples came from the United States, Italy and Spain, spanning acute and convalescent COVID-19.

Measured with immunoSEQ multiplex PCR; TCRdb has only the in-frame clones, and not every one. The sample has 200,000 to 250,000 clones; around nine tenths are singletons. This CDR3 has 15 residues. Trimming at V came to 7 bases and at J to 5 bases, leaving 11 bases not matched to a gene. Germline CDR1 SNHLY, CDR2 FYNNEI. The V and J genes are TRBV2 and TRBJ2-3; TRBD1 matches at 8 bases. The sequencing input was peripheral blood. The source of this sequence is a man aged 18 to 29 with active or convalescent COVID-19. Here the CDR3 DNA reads TGTGCCAGCACAGAAGGACAGGGTCTTTTAGATACGCAGTATTTT. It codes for CASTEGQGLLDTQYF.